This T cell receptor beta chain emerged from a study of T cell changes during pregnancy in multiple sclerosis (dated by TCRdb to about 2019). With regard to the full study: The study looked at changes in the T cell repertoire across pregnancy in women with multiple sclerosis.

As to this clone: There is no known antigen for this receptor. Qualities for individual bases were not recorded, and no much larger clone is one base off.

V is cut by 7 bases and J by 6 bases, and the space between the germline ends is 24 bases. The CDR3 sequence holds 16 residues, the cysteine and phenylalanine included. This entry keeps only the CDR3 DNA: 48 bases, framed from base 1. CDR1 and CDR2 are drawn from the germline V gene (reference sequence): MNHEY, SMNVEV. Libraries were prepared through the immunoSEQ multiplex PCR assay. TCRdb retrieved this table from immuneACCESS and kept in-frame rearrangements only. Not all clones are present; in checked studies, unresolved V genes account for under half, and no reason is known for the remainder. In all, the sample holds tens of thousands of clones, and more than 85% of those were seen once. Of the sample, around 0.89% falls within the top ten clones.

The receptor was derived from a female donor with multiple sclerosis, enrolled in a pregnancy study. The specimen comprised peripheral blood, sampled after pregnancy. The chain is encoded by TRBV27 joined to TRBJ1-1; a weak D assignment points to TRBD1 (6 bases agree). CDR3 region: CASNLGGPSGLSEAFF. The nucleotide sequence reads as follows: TGTGCCAGCAATTTGGGGGGGCCCTCTGGGCTTTCTGAAGCTTTCTTT.